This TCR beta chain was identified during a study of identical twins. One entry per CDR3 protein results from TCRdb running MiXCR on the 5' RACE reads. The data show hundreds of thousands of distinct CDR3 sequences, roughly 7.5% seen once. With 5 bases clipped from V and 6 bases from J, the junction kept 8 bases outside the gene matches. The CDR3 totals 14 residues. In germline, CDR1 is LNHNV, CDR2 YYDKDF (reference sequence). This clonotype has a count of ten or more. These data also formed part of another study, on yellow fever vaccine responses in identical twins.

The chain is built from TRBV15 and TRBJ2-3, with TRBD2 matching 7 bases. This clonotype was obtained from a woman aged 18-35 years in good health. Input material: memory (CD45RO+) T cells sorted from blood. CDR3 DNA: TGTGCCACCAGCGGAGCCCGGGGGGAGGATACGCAGTATTTT. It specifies CATSGARGEDTQYF.